This passage covers 7 T cell receptor beta chains from one sample sequenced in a study of blood T cell repertoires in COVID-19. The table came from immunoSEQ multiplex PCR; TCRdb's copy has only in-frame clones and leaves some out. The sample consists of 70,000 to 85,000 clones, approximately 82% of them appearing once. Sequencing was carried out using peripheral blood. These receptors all stem from a human donor in a cohort sampled during active COVID-19.

This sequence joins TRBV4-1 and TRBJ1-2; TRBD1 matches at 9 bases. Germline trimming cut 2 bases from V and 8 bases from J; bases unmatched to any gene: 12. The CDR3 contains 16 residues. Germline V gene lookup returns CDR1 MGHRA and CDR2 YSYEKL. In DNA form, the CDR3 reads TGCGCCAGCAGCCAACATTCCGGGACAGGGCCCGGCGGCTACACCTTC. It codes for CASSQHSGTGPGGYTF.

This chain uses TRBV5-1 with TRBJ2-3; D remains unclear. The V gene's germline CDR1 is SGHRS and CDR2 YFSETQ. This CDR3 comprises 12 residues. V was pared by 3 bases and J by 2 bases, with 4 bases between. CDR3 in amino acids: CASSSHTDTQYF. The DNA for the CDR3 is TGCGCCAGCAGCTCCCACACAGATACGCAGTATTTT. The full variable domain, its missing parts supplied by reference TRBV5-1 and TRBJ2-3, is KAGVTQTPRYLIKTRGQQVTLSCSPISGHRSVSWYQQTPGQGLQFLFEYFSETQRNKGNFPGRFSGRQFSNSRSEMNVSTLELGDSALYLCASSSHTDTQYFGPGTRLTVL.

Here the CDR3 reads CASSETSDIYEQYF. CDR3 sequence (DNA): TGTGCCAGCAGTGAGACTAGCGACATCTACGAGCAGTACTTC. The chain recombines TRBV6-1 with TRBJ2-7; 8 bases match TRBD2. Unmatched junction bases numbered 4, after V lost 3 bases and J lost 3 bases. This CDR3 comprises 14 residues. Germline CDR1 MNHNS, CDR2 SASEGT.

The rearrangement uses TRBV7-9 and TRBJ1-2; D ambiguous. The germline gives CDR1 SEHNR, CDR2 FQNEAQ (reference sequence). V was trimmed by 5 bases and J by 1 base, leaving 11 bases between them. The CDR3 is 14 amino acids. CDR3 nucleotides: TGTGCCAGCAGCGTAGGCGGCCATAACTATGGCTACACCTTC. This gives the protein CASSVGGHNYGYTF. Filled out from reference TRBV7-9 and TRBJ1-2, the complete variable domain reads DTGVSQNPRHKITKRGQNVTFRCDPISEHNRLYWYRQTLGQGPEFLTYFQNEAQLEKSRLLSDRFSAERPKGSFSTLEIQRTEQGDSAMYLCASSVGGHNYGYTFGSGTRLTVV.

This chain connects TRBV19 to TRBJ1-1; 7 nucleotides match TRBD1. CDR3 length equals 14 residues. Germline V CDR1 and CDR2: LNHDA, SQIVND (reference sequence). The V gene end was trimmed by 6 bases and the J gene end by 0 bases; junction bases not matched to a gene: 4. The DNA of the CDR3 is TGTGCCAGTAGGCCGACAGGGCTGAACACTGAAGCTTTCTTT. Amino acids: CASRPTGLNTEAFF. Variable domain in full (rest from reference TRBV19 and TRBJ1-1): DGGITQSPKYLFRKEGQNVTLSCEQNLNHDAMYWYRQDPGQGLRLIYYSQIVNDFQKGDIAEGYSVSREKKESFPLTVTSAQKNPTAFYLCASRPTGLNTEAFFGQGTRLTVV.

This clone was recorded a few times. This chain joins TRBV6-1 and TRBJ1-5, with TRBD1 identical over 7 bases. The V gene's germline CDR1 is MNHNS and CDR2 SASEGT. The V gene end was trimmed by 2 bases and the J gene end by 7 bases; junction bases not matched to a gene: 8. The CDR3 covers 15 residues. CDR3 in amino acids: CASSETTGAWQPQHF. In DNA form, the CDR3 reads TGTGCCAGCAGTGAAACAACAGGGGCCTGGCAGCCCCAGCATTTT.

The chain joins TRBV4-1 to TRBJ2-3, with D tentatively TRBD2 (6 bases). CDR1 is MGHRA and CDR2 is YSYEKL in the germline V gene. The V and J ends lost 7 bases and 4 bases respectively, with 12 bases between them. The length of the CDR3 is 13 residues. The DNA of the CDR3 is TGCGCCAGCACCCTCGGGGGTTCAGATACGCAGTATTTT. Translation: CASTLGGSDTQYF.